This T cell receptor (beta chain) came from a study of radiotherapy plus CTLA-4 blockade in lung cancer. The protocol was immunoSEQ multiplex PCR, while the TCRdb copy is restricted to in-frame clones and leaves out a portion. The table has around 70,000 clones, approximately 76% seen once. People whose metastatic non-small-cell lung cancer was chemo-refractory got focal radiation along with CTLA-4 blockade by ipilimumab. The germline V and J ends were trimmed by 3 bases and 0 bases, with 6 bases remaining between them. Germline lookup yields CDR1 MNHEY and CDR2 SMNVEV (reference sequence). This CDR3 region has 14 residues.

The receptor was isolated from a human donor with non-small cell lung cancer whose response to radiotherapy plus ipilimumab could not be evaluated. Some clones in this sample may be carry-over from other donors' samples. The sample was peripheral blood, taken from a patient treated with radiotherapy plus ipilimumab. The genes are TRBV27 and TRBJ1-3; D is unresolved. CDR3 in DNA: TGTGCCAGCAGTTTTGCGTCCTCTGGAAACACCATATATTTT. Residues: CASSFASSGNTIYF.